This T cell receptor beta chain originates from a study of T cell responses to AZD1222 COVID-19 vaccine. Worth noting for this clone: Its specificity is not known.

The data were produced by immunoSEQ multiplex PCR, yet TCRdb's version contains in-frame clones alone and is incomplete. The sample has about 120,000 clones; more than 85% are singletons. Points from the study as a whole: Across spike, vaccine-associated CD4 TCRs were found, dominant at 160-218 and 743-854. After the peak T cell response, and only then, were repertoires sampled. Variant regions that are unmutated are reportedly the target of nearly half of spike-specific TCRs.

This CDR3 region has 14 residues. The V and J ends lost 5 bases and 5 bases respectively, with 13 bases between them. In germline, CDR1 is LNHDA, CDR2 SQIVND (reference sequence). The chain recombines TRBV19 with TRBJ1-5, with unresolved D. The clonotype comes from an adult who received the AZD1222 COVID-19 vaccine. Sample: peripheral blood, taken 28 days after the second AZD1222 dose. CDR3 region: CASSFPQNHQPQHF. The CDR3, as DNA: TGTGCCAGTAGTTTCCCCCAAAACCATCAGCCCCAGCATTTT.